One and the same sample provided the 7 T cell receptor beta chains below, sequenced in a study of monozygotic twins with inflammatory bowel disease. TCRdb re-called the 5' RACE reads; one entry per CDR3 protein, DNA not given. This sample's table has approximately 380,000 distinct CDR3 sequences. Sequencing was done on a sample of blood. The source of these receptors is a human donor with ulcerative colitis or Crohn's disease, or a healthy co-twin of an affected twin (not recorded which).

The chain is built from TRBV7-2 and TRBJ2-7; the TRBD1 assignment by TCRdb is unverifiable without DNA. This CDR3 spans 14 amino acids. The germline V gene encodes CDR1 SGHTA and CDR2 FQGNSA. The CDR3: CASSLDGGAYEQYF. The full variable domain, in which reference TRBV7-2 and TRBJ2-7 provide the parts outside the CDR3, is GAGVSQSPSNKVTEKGKDVELRCDPISGHTALYWYRQSLGQGLEFLIYFQGNSAPDKSGLPSDRFSAERTGGSVSTLTIQRTQQEDSAVYLCASSLDGGAYEQYFGPGTRLTVT.

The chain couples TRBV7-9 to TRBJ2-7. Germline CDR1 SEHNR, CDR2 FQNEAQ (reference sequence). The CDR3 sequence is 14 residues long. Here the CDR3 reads CASSLTGRNYEQYF.

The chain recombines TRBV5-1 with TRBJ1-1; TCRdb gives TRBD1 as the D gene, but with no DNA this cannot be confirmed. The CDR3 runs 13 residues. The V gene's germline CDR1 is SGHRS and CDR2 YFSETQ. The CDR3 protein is CASSLGQRTEAFF.

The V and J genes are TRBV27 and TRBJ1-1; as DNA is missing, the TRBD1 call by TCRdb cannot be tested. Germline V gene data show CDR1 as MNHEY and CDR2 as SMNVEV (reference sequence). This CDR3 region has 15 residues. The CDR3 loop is CASSTGQLMNTEAFF.

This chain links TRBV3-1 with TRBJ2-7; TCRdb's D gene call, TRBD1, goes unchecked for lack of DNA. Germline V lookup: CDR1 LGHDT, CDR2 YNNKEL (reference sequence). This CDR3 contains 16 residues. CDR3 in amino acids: CASSPRTINSSYEQYF.

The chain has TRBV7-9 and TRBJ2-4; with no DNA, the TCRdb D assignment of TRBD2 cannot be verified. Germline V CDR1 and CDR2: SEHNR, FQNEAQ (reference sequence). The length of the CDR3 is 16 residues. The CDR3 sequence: CASSLEAAGAKNIQYF.

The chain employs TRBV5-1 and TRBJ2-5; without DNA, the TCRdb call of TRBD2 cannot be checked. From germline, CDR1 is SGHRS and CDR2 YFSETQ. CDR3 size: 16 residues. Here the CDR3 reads CASSPGLTVLQETQYF.